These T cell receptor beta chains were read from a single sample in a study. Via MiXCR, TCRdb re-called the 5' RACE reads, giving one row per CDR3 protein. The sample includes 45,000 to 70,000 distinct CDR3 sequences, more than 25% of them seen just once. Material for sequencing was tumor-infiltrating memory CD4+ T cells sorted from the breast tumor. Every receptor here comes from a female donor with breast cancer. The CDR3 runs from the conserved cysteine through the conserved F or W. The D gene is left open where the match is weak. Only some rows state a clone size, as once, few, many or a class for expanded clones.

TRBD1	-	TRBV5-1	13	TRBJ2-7	TGCGCCAGCAGCGCGAGGACAGGCTACGAGCAGTACTTC	CASSARTGYEQYF
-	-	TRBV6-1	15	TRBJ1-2	TGTGCCAGCCAAGGACAGTTTCCAGCTAACTATGGCTACACCTTC	CASQGQFPANYGYTF
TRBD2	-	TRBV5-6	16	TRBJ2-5	TGTGCCAGCAGCTACGGACTAGCGGGAAACCAAGAGACCCAGTACTTC	CASSYGLAGNQETQYF
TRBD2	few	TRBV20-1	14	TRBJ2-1	TGCAGTGCGCCCCGACTAGCGGTGGACAATGAGCAGTTCTTC	CSAPRLAVDNEQFF
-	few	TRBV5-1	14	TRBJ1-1	TGCGCCAGCAGTCCGAGCCGCGGGGCAGCGGAAGCTTTCTTT	CASSPSRGAAEAFF
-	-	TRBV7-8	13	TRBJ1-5	TGTGCCGGCAGCTTGGAGACAGGTTTCGGGAAACATTTT	CAGSLETGFGKHF
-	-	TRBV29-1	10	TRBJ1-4	TGCAGCGTCGGACATGAAAAACTGTTTTTT	CSVGHEKLFF
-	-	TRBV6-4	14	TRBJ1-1	TGTGCCAGCAGTCGTGACAGACAAAGCACTGAAGCTTTCTTT	CASSRDRQSTEAFF
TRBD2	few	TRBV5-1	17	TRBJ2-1	TGCGCCAGCAGCCCGGGACTAGCGGGAGCACCCGCCGGTGAGCAGTTCTTC	CASSPGLAGAPAGEQFF
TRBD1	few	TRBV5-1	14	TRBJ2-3	TGCGCCAGCAGGACAGGGGTCACCACAGATACGCAGTATTTT	CASRTGVTTDTQYF
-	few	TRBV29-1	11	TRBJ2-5	TGCAGCGTCAACCGACAAGAGACCCAGTACTTC	CSVNRQETQYF
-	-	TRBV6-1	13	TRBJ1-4	TGTGCCAGCACGGCCAGGGCGGATGAAAAACTGTTTTTT	CASTARADEKLFF
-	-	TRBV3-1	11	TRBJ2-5	TGTGCCAGCAGCCAAGAAGAGACCCAGTACTTC	CASSQEETQYF
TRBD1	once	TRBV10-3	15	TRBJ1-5	TGTGCCATCAGTGAGTCTATGAGGGGGCCTCGGCCCCAGCATTTT	CAISESMRGPRPQHF
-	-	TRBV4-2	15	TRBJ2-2	TGTGCCAGCAGCCAAGGGCTAGCGTACACCGGGGAGCTGTTTTTT	CASSQGLAYTGELFF
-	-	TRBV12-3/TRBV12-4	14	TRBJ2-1	TGTGCCAGCAGTGTTAGGCCCGGCTACAATGAGCAGTTCTTC	CASSVRPGYNEQFF
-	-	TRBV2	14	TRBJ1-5	TGTGCCAGCAGTGGCGGGAGGAGAAATCAGCCCCAGCATTTT	CASSGGRRNQPQHF
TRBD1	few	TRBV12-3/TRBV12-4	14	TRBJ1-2	TGTGCCAGCAGTCCGCAGGGACAGTACTATGGCTACACCTTC	CASSPQGQYYGYTF
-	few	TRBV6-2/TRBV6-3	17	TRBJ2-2	TGTGCCAGCAGTTACTCGATGGGCGGGGCGAACACCGGGGAGCTGTTTTTT	CASSYSMGGANTGELFF
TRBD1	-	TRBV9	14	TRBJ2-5	TGTGCCAGCACCCCGGGACAGCCCCAAGAGACCCAGTACTTC	CASTPGQPQETQYF
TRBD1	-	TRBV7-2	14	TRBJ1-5	TGTGCCAGCAGCTCACAGGGGTGGAATCAGCCCCAGCATTTT	CASSSQGWNQPQHF
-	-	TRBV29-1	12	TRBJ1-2	TGCAGCGTAAGCCCACGACAGCGAGGCTACACCTTC	CSVSPRQRGYTF
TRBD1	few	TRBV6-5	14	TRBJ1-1	TGTGCCAGCAGTTCCCCGGACAGGGTTGCTGAAGCTTTCTTT	CASSSPDRVAEAFF
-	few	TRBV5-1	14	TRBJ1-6	TGCGCCAGCAGCTTGGAACAGAAGGATTCACCCCTCCACTTT	CASSLEQKDSPLHF
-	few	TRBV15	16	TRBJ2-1	TGTGCCACCAGCAGAGATAACGATGCGAGTTACAATGAGCAGTTCTTC	CATSRDNDASYNEQFF
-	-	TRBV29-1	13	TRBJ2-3	TGCAGCGTCGCAGGGACGGTCACAGATACGCAGTATTTT	CSVAGTVTDTQYF
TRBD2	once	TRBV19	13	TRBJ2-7	TGTGCCAGTAGTATCGGTAGCGGGTACGAGCAGTACTTC	CASSIGSGYEQYF
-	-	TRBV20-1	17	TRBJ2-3	TGCAGTGTTACAACGACAGCTTTACGCGGTAGCACAGATACGCAGTATTTT	CSVTTTALRGSTDTQYF
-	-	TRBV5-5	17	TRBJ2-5	TGTGCCAGCAGCATGGACCTCCGGGACTCATTACAAGAGACCCAGTACTTC	CASSMDLRDSLQETQYF
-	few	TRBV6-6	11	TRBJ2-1	TGTGCCAGCAGTCCCAGGGATGAGCAGTTCTTC	CASSPRDEQFF
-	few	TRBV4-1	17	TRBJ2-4	TGCGCCAGCAGTCGAACCCCGCCCGGCCAGCCCAAAAACATTCAGTACTTC	CASSRTPPGQPKNIQYF
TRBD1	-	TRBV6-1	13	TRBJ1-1	TGTGCCAGCAGGGCCGACAGGGACACTGAAGCTTTCTTT	CASRADRDTEAFF
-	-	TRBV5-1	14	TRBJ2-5	TGCGCCAGCAGCTTGCAGTCGGCCGAAGAGACCCAGTACTTC	CASSLQSAEETQYF
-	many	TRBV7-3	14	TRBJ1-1	TGTGCCAGCAGCGTATCGGGGGTGAACACTGAAGCTTTCTTT	CASSVSGVNTEAFF
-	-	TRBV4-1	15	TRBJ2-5	TGCGCCAGCAGCCGCCGGGTGGGGGTGTATGAGACCCAGTACTTC	CASSRRVGVYETQYF
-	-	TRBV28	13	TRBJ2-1	TGTGCCGGCCAACCAGTGGGGGCGGTAGAGCAGTTCTTC	CAGQPVGAVEQFF
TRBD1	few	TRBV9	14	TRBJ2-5	TGTGCCAGCAGCGCGGGACAGGGGGCGGGGACCCAGTACTTC	CASSAGQGAGTQYF
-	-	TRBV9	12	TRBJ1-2	TGTGCCAGCAGCGTGACATCCTATGGCTACACCTTC	CASSVTSYGYTF
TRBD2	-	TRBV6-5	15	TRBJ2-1	TGTGCCAGCTTCACCGGTGCGGGAGAGGGATATGAGCAGTTCTTC	CASFTGAGEGYEQFF
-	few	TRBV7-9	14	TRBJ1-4	TGTGCCAGCAGCCTAGACGCAACTAATGAAAAACTGTTTTTT	CASSLDATNEKLFF
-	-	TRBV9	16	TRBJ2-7	TGTGCCAGCAGCGTAGACGCTACTGACATCGCATACGAGCAGTACTTC	CASSVDATDIAYEQYF
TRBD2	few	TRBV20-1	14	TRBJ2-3	TGCAGTGCTGGAGAGCGGGGGCTCACAGATACGCAGTATTTT	CSAGERGLTDTQYF
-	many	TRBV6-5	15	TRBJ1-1	TGTGCCAGCAGTTGGACAGCCTCGGGGAACACTGAAGCTTTCTTT	CASSWTASGNTEAFF
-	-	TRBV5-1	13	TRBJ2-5	TGCGCCAGCAGCACGGGGGACGGGGGGACCCAGTACTTC	CASSTGDGGTQYF
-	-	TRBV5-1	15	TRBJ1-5	TGCGCCAGCAGCTTGGACGGACATCGCAATCAGCCCCAGCATTTT	CASSLDGHRNQPQHF
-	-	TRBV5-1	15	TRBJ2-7	TGCGCCAGCAGCCCACAGTGGGGGACGGAATACGAGCAGTACTTC	CASSPQWGTEYEQYF
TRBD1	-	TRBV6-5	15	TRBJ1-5	TGTGCCAGCAGTTACGAGTGGGACAGGGGGTCGACTCAGCATTTT	CASSYEWDRGSTQHF
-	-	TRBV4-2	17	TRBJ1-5	TGTGCCAGCAGCCAAGCGACGACAGGCTTTACAAATCAGCCCCAGCATTTT	CASSQATTGFTNQPQHF
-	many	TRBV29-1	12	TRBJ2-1	TGCAGCGCCTGTCATTCCTACAATGAGCAGTTCTTC	CSACHSYNEQFF
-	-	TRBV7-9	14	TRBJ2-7	TGTGCCAGCACCCAACATCCGGGAAACTACGAGCAGTACTTC	CASTQHPGNYEQYF
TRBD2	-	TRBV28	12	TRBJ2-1	TGTGCCAGCAGCCGGTCTAGCGGGAGTAGCCTCTTC	CASSRSSGSSLF
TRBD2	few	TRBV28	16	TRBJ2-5	TGTGCCAGCAGTCGTCGGCTCGGGCGGGGGGAAGAGACCCAGTACTTC	CASSRRLGRGEETQYF
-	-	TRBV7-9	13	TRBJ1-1	TGTGCCAGCAGCGAGACGGACGGGTCGGGAGCTTTCTTT	CASSETDGSGAFF
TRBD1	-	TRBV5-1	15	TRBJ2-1	TGCGCCAGCAGCTTGGGACAGGGGGGATACAATGAGCAGTGCTTC	CASSLGQGGYNEQCF
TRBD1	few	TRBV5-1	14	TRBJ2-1	TGCGCCAGCAGCCTGGGACAGGGTGTTAATGAGCAGTTCTTC	CASSLGQGVNEQFF
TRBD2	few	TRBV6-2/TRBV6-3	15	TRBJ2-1	TGTGCCAGCAGTTCCGCCGCGGGGGAAAGCAATGAGCAGTTCTTC	CASSSAAGESNEQFF
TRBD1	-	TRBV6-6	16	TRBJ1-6	TGTGCCAGCTGTTCTGACAGGGGGCGCGGGGATTCACCCCTCCACTTT	CASCSDRGRGDSPLHF
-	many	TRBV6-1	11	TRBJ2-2	TGTGCCAGCAGGAACACCGGGGAGCTGTTTTTT	CASRNTGELFF
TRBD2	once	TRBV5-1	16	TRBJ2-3	TGCGCCAGCAGCCCGGGACTACAGAATCCCACAGATACGCAGTATTTT	CASSPGLQNPTDTQYF
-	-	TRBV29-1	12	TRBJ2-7	TGCAGCGCGGTCTATGGCCCCTACGAGCAGTACTTC	CSAVYGPYEQYF